The rows below give T cell receptor beta chains drawn from one sample of a study of T cells in Graves' hyperthyroidism and ophthalmopathy. TCRdb re-called the multiplex PCR reads with MiXCR, one entry per CDR3 protein. This sample carries 250,000 to 300,000 distinct CDR3 sequences, roughly 15% of them seen once, and the ten largest clones take 6% to 8%. The sequenced sample was blood. The receptors originated from a woman aged 30 to 39 with Graves' hyperthyroidism that later progressed to Graves' ophthalmopathy. The CDR3 runs from the conserved cysteine through the conserved F or W. D genes are given only for firm matches. The listing skips clone size in some rows; elsewhere it reads once, few, many or a size class.

J: TRBJ2-7
D: TRBD1
V: TRBV4-1
size: many
DNA: TGCGCCAGCAGCTTAGAGGGGGCGCGGGACGAGCAGTACTTC
CDR3: CASSLEGARDEQYF

J: TRBJ2-1
D: .
V: TRBV6-2/TRBV6-3
size: many
DNA: TGTGCCAGCACCACACCTCCCGGGAATGAGCAGTTCTTC
CDR3: CASTTPPGNEQFF

J: TRBJ1-1
D: .
V: TRBV13
size: many
DNA: TGTGCCAGCAGCTTTCGGGTCTACATGAACACTGAAGCTTTCTTT
CDR3: CASSFRVYMNTEAFF

J: TRBJ2-1
D: TRBD1
V: TRBV29-1
size: .
DNA: TGCAGCGGTAGAGACAGGGAACGCTACAATGAGCAGTTCTTC
CDR3: CSGRDRERYNEQFF

J: TRBJ2-3
D: TRBD2
V: TRBV20-1
size: .
DNA: TGCAGTGCTAGGGGTGGACTAGCGGGAGGGAGCACAGATACGCAGTATTTT
CDR3: CSARGGLAGGSTDTQYF

J: TRBJ2-3
D: TRBD2
V: TRBV12-3/TRBV12-4
size: many
DNA: TGTGCCAGCAAAGAGAGAACGAGCGGGGCAACAGATACGCAGTATTTT
CDR3: CASKERTSGATDTQYF

J: TRBJ2-7
D: TRBD1
V: TRBV7-6
size: few
DNA: TGTGCCAGCAGCAGGGGACAGGGCAACGAGCAGTACTTC
CDR3: CASSRGQGNEQYF

J: TRBJ2-3
D: .
V: TRBV4-1
size: .
DNA: TGCGCCAGCAGCCAAGAAGAGAGGCCCACAGATACGCAGTATTTT
CDR3: CASSQEERPTDTQYF

J: TRBJ1-2
D: TRBD1
V: TRBV28
size: many
DNA: TGTGCCAGCAGACCTACAGGGGTCAACTATGGCTACACCTTC
CDR3: CASRPTGVNYGYTF

J: TRBJ1-4
D: .
V: TRBV6-1
size: few
DNA: TGTGCCAGCAGTAATGTGGCGGGGTTGGAACTGTTTTTT
CDR3: CASSNVAGLELFF

J: TRBJ2-7
D: TRBD2
V: TRBV4-3
size: .
DNA: TGCGCCAGCAGCCAAACTAGCGGTTACTCCTACGAGCAGTACTTC
CDR3: CASSQTSGYSYEQYF

J: TRBJ2-3
D: TRBD2
V: TRBV15
size: many
DNA: TGTGCCACCAGCAGAGAGGTAGCGGGAGTGGGCACAGATACGCAGTATTTT
CDR3: CATSREVAGVGTDTQYF